Below are 25 T cell receptor beta chains sequenced from a single sample in a study of regulatory T cells in long-lasting Graves disease. The time point denotes: newly diagnosed GD, antithyroid drugs for less than 3 months. The TCR library used RNA extracted from PBMCs. The authors built TCR beta libraries using iRepertoire HTBI primers and Arm-PCR of CDR3 regions. TCRdb passed the multiplex PCR reads through MiXCR, listing each CDR3 protein once. The sample carries 200,000 to 300,000 distinct CDR3 sequences, 20% to 25% recorded once. The specimen was peripheral blood mononuclear cells (PBMCs), collected at new diagnosis, from a patient treated with antithyroid drugs. Receptors originate from a female donor with Graves disease.

On this clonotype itself: A much larger clonotype is one base distant, so this may be a read error. The chain carries TRBV15 and TRBJ2-2; 8 bases agree with TRBD1. CDR3 length equals 13 residues. CDR1 LNHNV and CDR2 YYDKDF come from the germline V gene (reference sequence). The CDR3 is CATRRQGNGEQFF. The CDR3 region has the DNA TGTGCCACCAGACGACAGGGGAACGGGGAGCAGTTTTTT. Full variable domain (missing parts from reference TRBV15 and TRBJ2-2): DAMVIQNPRYQVTQFGKPVTLSCSQTLNHNVMYWYQQKSSQAPKLLFHYYDKDFNNEADTPDNFQSRRPNTSFCFLDIRSPGLGDTAMYLCATRRQGNGEQFFGEGSRLTVL.

This clonotype was seen at least ten times. The chain couples TRBV5-1 to TRBJ2-1; D gene uncertain. CDR1 and CDR2 (germline): SGHRS, YFSETQ. The germline V and J ends were trimmed by 3 bases and 3 bases, with 19 bases remaining between them. The CDR3 is made up of 17 amino acids. The CDR3 sequence is CASSSNIGVSNYNEQFF. For the CDR3, the DNA is TGCGCCAGCAGCTCGAACATAGGAGTTTCTAACTACAATGAGCAGTTCTTC.

This clonotype was picked up many times. V is TRBV7-2 and J is TRBJ2-1; no clear D. V lost 6 bases to trimming and J lost 5 bases, with 11 bases between them. The CDR3 contains 13 residues. Per germline, CDR1 SGHTA and CDR2 FQGNSA. CDR3 sequence: CASSFRANNEQFF. As DNA, the CDR3 is TGTGCCAGCAGTTTCCGGGCCAACAATGAGCAGTTCTTC.

This clonotype was found many times. The chain uses TRBV12-3 or TRBV12-4 and TRBJ1-5, with 9 bases lining up with TRBD1. This CDR3 comprises 15 residues. V trimming: 6 bases; J trimming: 5 bases; junction bases outside the gene matches: 8. The CDR3 region is CASRKDDRGDQPQHF. CDR3 in DNA: TGTGCCAGCAGAAAAGATGACAGGGGGGATCAGCCCCAGCATTTT.

A word on this clonotype: Lacking the conserved final phenylalanine or tryptophan, this CDR3 likely reflects a read error. This chain uses TRBV20-1 with TRBJ1-1; a weak D match, TRBD1 (6 bases). Germline lookup yields CDR1 DFQATT and CDR2 SNEGSKA (reference sequence). The CDR3 is made up of 11 amino acids. The chain's CDR3 is CRPDSNTEAFS. The CDR3 nucleotides read TGCAGGCCGGACAGTAACACTGAAGCTTTCTCT.

This clonotype was seen a handful of times. The J gene is TRBJ2-7, the V gene TRBV4-2; 12 bases line up with TRBD1. The ends lost 5 bases at V and 4 bases at J; junction bases unmatched: 9. There are 16 residues in the CDR3. Germline-derived CDR1 and CDR2 are LGHNA and YNFKEQ. CDR3 nucleotide sequence: TGTGCCAGCAGCTCCCAACAGGGACAGGGGGCGTACGAGCAGTACTTC. It codes for CASSSQQGQGAYEQYF.

This clonotype was counted many times. V usage is TRBV24-1 and J usage is TRBJ2-2; TRBD2 aligns across 12 bases. Looked up from germline, CDR1 is KGHDR and CDR2 is SFDVKD. This CDR3 contains 15 residues. The J segment lost 5 bases and the V segment lost 4 bases, leaving 1 base of the junction unmatched. The CDR3 bases are TGTGCCACCAGTGAAGGACTAGCGGGAACCGGGGAGCTGTTTTTT. Protein product: CATSEGLAGTGELFF.

The DNA for the CDR3 is TGTGCCAGCAGTTACCCGGGACAGGGCTACGAGCAGTACTTC. Its translation: CASSYPGQGYEQYF. J is TRBJ2-7 and V is TRBV7-2; 9 bases fit TRBD1. Losses at the gene ends were 6 bases for V and 3 bases for J; bases not matched to a gene: 6. Germline lookup yields CDR1 SGHTA and CDR2 FQGNSA. CDR3 length: 14 amino acids.

The chain links TRBV7-2 to TRBJ2-3, with 11 bases fitting TRBD2. Germline V gene data show CDR1 as SGHTA and CDR2 as FQGNSA. Germline trimming cut 5 bases from V and 3 bases from J; bases unmatched to any gene: 4. The CDR3 loop spans 15 amino acids. CDR3 DNA sequence: TGTGCCAGCAGCCTGACTAGCGGGAAGACAGATACGCAGTATTTT. It is translated as CASSLTSGKTDTQYF. Using reference TRBV7-2 and TRBJ2-3 for the parts outside the CDR3, the full variable domain is GAGVSQSPSNKVTEKGKDVELRCDPISGHTALYWYRQSLGQGLEFLIYFQGNSAPDKSGLPSDRFSAERTGGSVSTLTIQRTQQEDSAVYLCASSLTSGKTDTQYFGPGTRLTVL.

This clonotype occurred many times. The V call is TRBV6-1, the J call TRBJ1-5; D unclear. This CDR3 has 12 residues. Per the germline V gene, CDR1 is MNHNS and CDR2 is SASEGT. V shed 6 bases and J shed 6 bases, with 9 bases lying between them. CDR3 in amino acids: CASRIGTQPQHF. In nucleotides, the CDR3 is TGTGCCAGCAGGATAGGAACTCAGCCCCAGCATTTT.

This clonotype occurred many times. This rearrangement joins TRBV28 to TRBJ1-5; D possibly corresponds to TRBD1 (5 bases). Germline loops: CDR1 MDHEN, CDR2 SYDVKM. This CDR3 has 16 amino acids. Trimming pared 6 bases from V and 2 bases from J, leaving 17 bases between. CDR3 nucleotide sequence: TGTGCCAGCAGCCCCGGCGGGGGGTTTGGCAATCAGCCCCAGCATTTT. Amino acid sequence: CASSPGGGFGNQPQHF.

This clonotype appeared many times. V usage is TRBV3-1 and J usage is TRBJ2-3, with a possible D match to TRBD2 (5 bases). This CDR3 contains 15 residues. CDR1 is LGHDT and CDR2 is YNNKEL in the germline V gene (reference sequence). V dropped 9 bases and J dropped 2 bases, with 18 bases sitting between them. The CDR3, as DNA: TGTGCCAGTAAATCGAGAGGGAAGCCCACAGATACGCAGTATTTT. As protein: CASKSRGKPTDTQYF.

This clonotype was recorded many times. The rearrangement uses TRBV7-2 and TRBJ1-6; D ambiguous. The V end was cut by 1 base, the J end by 6 bases, with 7 bases between. The CDR3 runs 14 residues. CDR1 SGHTA and CDR2 FQGNSA come from the germline V gene. CDR3 region: CASSLVQFNSPLHF. The CDR3 region has the DNA TGTGCCAGCAGCTTAGTGCAGTTTAATTCACCCCTCCACTTT.

The chain employs TRBV9 and TRBJ1-2; no clear D. The CDR3 consists of 13 residues. The germline V gene encodes CDR1 SGDLS and CDR2 YYNGEE. Between the trimmed V and J ends, which lost 4 bases and 4 bases, there was a span of 11 bases. CDR3 in DNA: TGTGCCAGCAGCCCTGGGTCCTCCTATGGCTACACCTTC. Encoded protein: CASSPGSSYGYTF.

This clonotype was detected ten times or more. The chain combines TRBV4-1 with TRBJ1-4, with D unresolved. Trimming shortened V by 4 bases and J by 6 bases, and 15 bases separated the two germline ends. In germline, CDR1 is MGHRA, CDR2 YSYEKL. The CDR3 totals 15 residues. Here the CDR3 DNA reads TGCGCCAGCAGCCGTTCCAGGATTTCTGATGAAAAACTGTTTTTT. Residues: CASSRSRISDEKLFF.

The gene calls are TRBV11-2 and TRBJ2-3, with 10 bases identical to TRBD2. The CDR3 sequence is 19 residues long. With V trimmed by 1 base and J by 1 base, 11 bases remained unmatched. CDR1 is SGHAT, CDR2 FQNNGV, per germline. In nucleotides, the CDR3 is TGTGCCAGCAGCTTAGGGGTAGCGGGAGGCCCGGGGTGCACAGATACGCAGTATTTT. This sequence encodes CASSLGVAGGPGCTDTQYF.

At least ten counts were recorded for this clonotype. The chain couples TRBV30 to TRBJ1-1; D gene ambiguous. The V gene's germline CDR1 is GTSNPN and CDR2 SVGIG (reference sequence). V was shortened by 5 bases and J by 4 bases, with 8 bases between the two germline ends. The CDR3 runs 11 residues. CDR3 sequence: CAWWWGTEAFF. CDR3 nucleotide sequence: TGTGCCTGGTGGTGGGGCACTGAAGCTTTCTTT.

Many counts were recorded for this clonotype. The chain links TRBV28 to TRBJ2-7, with D uncertain. The CDR3 is 14 residues long. The V end was cut by 6 bases, the J end by 2 bases, with 14 bases between. Germline loops: CDR1 MDHEN, CDR2 SYDVKM. The CDR3 DNA reads TGTGCCAGCAGGTTGGGCATCGGTCCCTACGAGCAGTACTTC. Its translation: CASRLGIGPYEQYF.

Regarding this clonotype: This may be a read error: a much more frequent sequence differs by one nucleotide. The chain has TRBV5-5 and TRBJ2-5; 7 nucleotides line up with TRBD1. This CDR3 has 17 residues. CDR1 SGHKS and CDR2 YYEKEE come from the germline V gene (reference sequence). The chain's CDR3 is CASSWTRQGKYQENQYF. The CDR3, as DNA: TGTGCCAGCAGCTGGACCAGACAGGGAAAGTACCAAGAGAACCAGTACTTC.

This clonotype was counted many times. V usage is TRBV12-3 or TRBV12-4 and J usage is TRBJ1-1; unclear D gene. V gave up 3 bases and J gave up 8 bases, with 7 bases separating them. The CDR3 is 11 amino acids. In nucleotides, the CDR3 is TGTGCCAGCAGTTTGAACAGCGAAGCTTTCTTT. Translated, it gives CASSLNSEAFF.

On this clonotype: Germline is not matched at one junction end, which may reflect a read error. CDR3: CASSQVPGLAGSVSNTEELFF. In nucleotides, the CDR3 is TGTGCCAGCAGCCAGGTCCCGGGACTAGCGGGGAGCGTTTCGAACACCGAGGAGCTGTTTTTT. V usage is TRBV3-1 and J usage is TRBJ2-2, with 13 bases identical to TRBD2. Germline lookup yields CDR1 LGHDT and CDR2 YNNKEL (reference sequence). This CDR3 is 21 amino acids long.

The rearrangement joins TRBV6-5 to TRBJ2-3; a weak D match, TRBD1 (7 bases). The CDR3 spans 17 residues. Trimming stripped 2 bases from V and 0 bases from J, with 15 bases between. Looked up from germline, CDR1 is MNHEY and CDR2 is SVGAGI. CDR3 DNA: TGTGCCAGCAGTTACCCCCCGCAGGGGGGAAGCACAGATACGCAGTATTTT. Protein sequence: CASSYPPQGGSTDTQYF.

This clonotype was seen at least ten times. The chain is built from TRBV2 and TRBJ1-2; D gene unclear. The CDR3 is 15 amino acids. Germline CDR1 and CDR2: SNHLY and FYNNEI. V dropped 4 bases and J dropped 6 bases, with 18 bases sitting between them. The DNA of the CDR3 is TGTGCCAGCAGTGGGGGTTCGGCAACTCCCCATGGCTACACCTTC. Encoded protein: CASSGGSATPHGYTF.

Points on this clonotype: The CDR3 ends on some other residue instead of the conserved phenylalanine or tryptophan, so this is likely a read error. The rearrangement uses TRBV20-1 and TRBJ1-1; a weak D match, TRBD1 (6 bases). Trimming left V 5 bases short and J 0 bases short, with 19 bases between. This CDR3 comprises 16 residues. CDR1 is DFQATT, CDR2 SNEGSKA, per germline (reference sequence). CDR3 in DNA: TGCAGTGCTTTAGATACGAACAGGGTAATGAACACTGAAGCTTTCCTT. Translating gives CSALDTNRVMNTEAFL.

Points on this clonotype: One end of the junction varies from germline; a read error may be responsible. The chain has TRBV7-2 and TRBJ2-3; 11 bases fit TRBD1. The CDR3 totals 16 residues. Germline CDR1 SGHTA, CDR2 FQGNSA. CDR3 bases: TGCGCCAGCAGCCGGTCCGGGGACAGGGGGGGGGATACGCAGTATTTT. It encodes CASSRSGDRGGDTQYF.